Detailed here is one TCR beta chain. It lacks a known antigen. No clone much larger than this one lies a single base away; base qualities are absent. The data originate from a study of OX40 agonist ivuxolimab in advanced cancers. Concerning the study at large: The costimulatory receptor OX40 (CD134) was targeted by ivuxolimab, a fully human IgG2 agonistic monoclonal antibody. Of the roughly 52 dose-escalation patients, hepatocellular carcinoma was present in roughly 19, melanoma in approximately 15, renal cell carcinoma in 9 and head and neck cancer in 9. The paper covers the monotherapy dose-escalation part of the phase I ivuxolimab trial, which included N ≈ 50 patients. Peripheral TCRbeta sequencing aimed to test whether ivuxolimab altered TCR sequence diversity and caused clonal T-cell expansion. Three dose-escalation patients achieved partial responses, one with hepatocellular carcinoma and two with cutaneous melanoma. Patients were allowed to have had prior anti-PD-1, anti-PD-L1 or anti-CTLA-4 therapy, and approximately 39% of the dose-escalation patients had been treated with checkpoint inhibitors. Intravenous ivuxolimab was administered to patients every 2 weeks at six dose levels: 0.01, 0.1, 0.3, 1.5, 3 and 10 mg/kg. The dose-escalation cohort was over 70% male with a mean age of roughly 60 years, ranging from roughly 20 to 85. Here is what the overall study found, with its caveats: In the 0.1-3.0 mg/kg groups, partial responders were among the patients with the lowest normalized peripheral clonal expansion, particularly in CD8+ T cells. The antigen specificity of the peripheral T cells that underwent clonal expansion was not determined. Low levels of normalized T-cell clonal expansion were also seen in some patients who did not respond. At doses of 0.1 to 3.0 mg/kg, clonal expansion of both CD4+ and CD8+ T cells in blood was seen between baseline and week 6. After ivuxolimab, CD8+ T cells had more expanded clones than CD4+ T cells on average.

Genomic DNA was extracted from sorted cells for sequencing of the TCRbeta CDR3 region. The immunoSEQ Assay was used to sequence the TCRbeta CDR3 regions. TCRdb mirrors the immuneACCESS table, restricted to in-frame sequences. Some clones are absent from its copies; in checked studies, under half trace to an unresolved V gene, and the reason for the others is unknown. The sample table holds more than 45,000 clones, of which less than 90% were seen once. The ten top clones hold around 3.3% of the sample. Patients with autoimmune disease history or receiving systemic immunosuppression were excluded from the trial. Peripheral blood for TCR sequencing was drawn from every dose cohort at baseline, at cycle 4 day 1 and at cycle 7 day 1. The samples were drawn from a first-in-human, open-label, multicenter phase I dose-escalation trial of ivuxolimab. Adults with locally advanced or metastatic head and neck squamous cell, hepatocellular, melanoma or renal cell carcinoma were enrolled in the trial. CD4+ and CD8+ T cells were sorted separately from peripheral blood before TCR sequencing.

The CDR3 numbers 13 residues from cysteine through phenylalanine. Only CDR3 DNA remains: 39 bases, in frame from the first base. The V and J ends are trimmed by 0 bases and 7 bases, leaving 7 bases between them. CDR1 and CDR2 (SEHNR, FQNEAQ) derive from the germline V gene (reference sequence). This sample comprised CD4+ or CD8+ T cells sorted from blood, obtained in a trial of the OX40 agonist ivuxolimab. This clonotype originated in an adult with an advanced solid tumor such as melanoma, head and neck, liver or kidney cancer. This receptor chain uses TRBV7-9 and TRBJ2-1; no D gene call is confident. The DNA sequence is as follows: TGTGCCAGCAGCTTAGCGTTGAGGAATGAGCAGTTCTTC. The encoded protein is CASSLALRNEQFF.